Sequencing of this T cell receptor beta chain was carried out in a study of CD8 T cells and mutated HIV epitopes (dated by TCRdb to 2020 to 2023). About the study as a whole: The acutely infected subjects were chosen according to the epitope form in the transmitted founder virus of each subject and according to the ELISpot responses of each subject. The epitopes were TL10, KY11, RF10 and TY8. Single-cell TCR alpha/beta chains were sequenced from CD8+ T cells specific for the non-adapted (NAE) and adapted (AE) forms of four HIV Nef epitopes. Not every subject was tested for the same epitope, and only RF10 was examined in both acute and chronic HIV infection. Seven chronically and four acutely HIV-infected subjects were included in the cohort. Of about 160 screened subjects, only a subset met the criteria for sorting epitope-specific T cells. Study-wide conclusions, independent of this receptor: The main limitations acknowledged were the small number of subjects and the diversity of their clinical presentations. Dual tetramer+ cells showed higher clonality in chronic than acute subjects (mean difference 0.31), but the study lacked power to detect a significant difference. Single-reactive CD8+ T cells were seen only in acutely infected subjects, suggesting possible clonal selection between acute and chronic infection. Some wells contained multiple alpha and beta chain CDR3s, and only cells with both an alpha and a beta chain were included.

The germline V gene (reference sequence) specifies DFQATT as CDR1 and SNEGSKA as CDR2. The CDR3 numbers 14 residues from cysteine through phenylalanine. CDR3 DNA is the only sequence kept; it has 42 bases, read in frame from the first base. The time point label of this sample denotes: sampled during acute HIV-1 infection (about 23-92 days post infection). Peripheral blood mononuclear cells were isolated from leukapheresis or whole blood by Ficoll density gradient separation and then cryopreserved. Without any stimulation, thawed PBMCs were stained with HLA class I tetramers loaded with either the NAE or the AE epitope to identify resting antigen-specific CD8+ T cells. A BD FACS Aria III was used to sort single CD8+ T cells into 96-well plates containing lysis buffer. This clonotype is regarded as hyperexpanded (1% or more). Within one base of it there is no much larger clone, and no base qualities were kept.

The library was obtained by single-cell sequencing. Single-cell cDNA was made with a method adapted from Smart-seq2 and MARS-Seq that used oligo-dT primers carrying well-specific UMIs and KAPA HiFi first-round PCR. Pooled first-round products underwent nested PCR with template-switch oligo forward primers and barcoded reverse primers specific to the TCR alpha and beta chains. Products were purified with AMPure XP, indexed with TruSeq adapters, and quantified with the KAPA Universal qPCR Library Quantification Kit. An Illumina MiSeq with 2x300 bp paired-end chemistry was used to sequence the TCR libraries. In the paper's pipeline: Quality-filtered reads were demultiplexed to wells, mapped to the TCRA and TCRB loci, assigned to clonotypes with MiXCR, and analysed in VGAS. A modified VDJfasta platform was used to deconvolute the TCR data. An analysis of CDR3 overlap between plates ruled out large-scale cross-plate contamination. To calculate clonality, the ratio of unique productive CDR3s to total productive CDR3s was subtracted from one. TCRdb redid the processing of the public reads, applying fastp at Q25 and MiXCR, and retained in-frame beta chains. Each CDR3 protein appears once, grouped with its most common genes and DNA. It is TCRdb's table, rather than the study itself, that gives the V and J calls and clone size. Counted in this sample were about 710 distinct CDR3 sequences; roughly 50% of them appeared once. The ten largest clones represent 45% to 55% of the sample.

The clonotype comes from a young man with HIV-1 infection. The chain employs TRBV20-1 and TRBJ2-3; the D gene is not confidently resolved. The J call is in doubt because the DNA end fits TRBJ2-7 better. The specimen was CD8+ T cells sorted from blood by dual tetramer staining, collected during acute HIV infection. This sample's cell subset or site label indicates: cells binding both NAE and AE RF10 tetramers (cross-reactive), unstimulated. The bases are TGCAGTGCTAGCGCCCCGCAGCTGACTTACGAGCAGTACTTC. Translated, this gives CSASAPQLTYEQYF.